These T cell receptor beta chains were read from a single sample in a study of tumor-infiltrating lymphocytes in oesophageal squamous cell carcinoma. One entry per CDR3 protein results from TCRdb running MiXCR on the PCR reads. The sample records fewer than 20,000 distinct CDR3 sequences, less than 45% being singletons. The sample taken for sequencing was normal esophageal tissue next to the tumor. Every receptor here comes from a male donor with esophageal squamous cell carcinoma. The CDR3 runs from the conserved cysteine through the conserved F or W. The order of the fields is D gene, V gene, J gene, clone size, CDR3 protein, CDR3 DNA. D genes are given only for firm matches. Size is stated for part of the rows, as once, few or many counts, or as a class when the clone is expanded.

D: -; V: TRBV6-5; J: TRBJ2-3; size: -; CDR3: CASSYSGKSTDTQYF; DNA: TGTGCCAGCAGTTACTCTGGCAAAAGCACAGATACGCAGTATTTT
D: TRBD1; V: TRBV11-2; J: TRBJ2-5; size: -; CDR3: CASSLGDRFQETQYF; DNA: TGTGCCAGCAGCTTAGGGGACAGGTTCCAAGAGACCCAGTACTTC
D: TRBD2; V: TRBV7-4; J: TRBJ2-3; size: once; CDR3: CASSFTRGGDTQYF; DNA: TGTGCCAGCAGCTTCACCCGGGGGGGAGATACGCAGTATTTT
D: TRBD2; V: TRBV14; J: TRBJ2-1; size: few; CDR3: CASSQEYRLAYYNEQFF; DNA: TGTGCCAGCAGCCAAGAGTATCGACTAGCGTACTACAATGAGCAGTTCTTC
D: TRBD1; V: TRBV7-2; J: TRBJ1-6; size: -; CDR3: CASSLAGQGLSPLHF; DNA: TGTGCCAGCAGCTTAGCGGGACAGGGGTTATCACCCCTCCACTTT
D: TRBD2; V: TRBV7-2; J: TRBJ2-5; size: -; CDR3: CASSLMSGGETQYF; DNA: TGTGCCAGCAGCCTAATGAGCGGGGGGGAGACCCAGTACTTC
D: -; V: TRBV20-1; J: TRBJ2-7; size: -; CDR3: CSASQGDNEQYF; DNA: TGCAGTGCAAGCCAGGGAGACAATGAGCAGTACTTC
D: -; V: TRBV7-3; J: TRBJ2-1; size: -; CDR3: CASSLTRDLKQFF; DNA: TGTGCCAGCAGCTTAACGAGGGATTTAAAGCAGTTCTTC
D: -; V: TRBV14; J: TRBJ1-2; size: few; CDR3: CASSLQINYGYTF; DNA: TGTGCCAGCAGTCTCCAAATTAACTATGGCTACACCTTC
D: -; V: TRBV6-1; J: TRBJ1-1; size: many; CDR3: CASSVGLVEAFF; DNA: TGTGCCAGCAGTGTCGGGCTGGTTGAAGCTTTCTTT
D: -; V: TRBV20-1; J: TRBJ2-7; size: once; CDR3: CSAKERRLDHNEQYF; DNA: TGCAGTGCTAAAGAGAGGAGGCTGGACCACAATGAGCAGTACTTC
D: -; V: TRBV28; J: TRBJ2-4; size: -; CDR3: CASSLPHTDTQYF; DNA: TGTGCCAGCAGTTTACCCCACACAGATACGCAGTACTTC
D: TRBD1; V: TRBV5-1; J: TRBJ2-1; size: many; CDR3: CASSLEQGNEQFF; DNA: TGCGCCAGCAGCTTGGAACAGGGGAATGAGCAGTTCTTC
D: TRBD2; V: TRBV19; J: TRBJ2-3; size: -; CDR3: CASSSAGGYTGELYF; DNA: TGTGCCAGTAGTTCAGCGGGAGGGTACACCGGGGAGCTGTATTTT
D: -; V: TRBV6-2/TRBV6-3; J: TRBJ2-7; size: many; CDR3: CASSYSSQGREDYEQYF; DNA: TGTGCCAGCAGTTACTCGAGTCAGGGGAGGGAGGACTATGAGCAGTACTTC
D: -; V: TRBV7-4; J: TRBJ2-1; size: few; CDR3: CASSLQTITYEQFF; DNA: TGTGCCAGCAGCTTACAGACGATCACCTACGAGCAGTTCTTC
D: -; V: TRBV5-1; J: TRBJ2-1; size: many; CDR3: CASSSRARYNEQFF; DNA: TGCGCCAGCAGCTCTAGGGCTAGATACAATGAGCAGTTCTTC
D: TRBD1; V: TRBV7-3; J: TRBJ2-5; size: -; CDR3: CASSLTADRGETQYF; DNA: TGTGCCAGCAGCTTAACCGCGGACAGGGGTGAGACCCAGTACTTC
D: TRBD2; V: TRBV12-3/TRBV12-4; J: TRBJ2-2; size: few; CDR3: CASSFSTGGPRGTGELFF; DNA: TGTGCCAGCAGTTTCTCAACGGGAGGGCCGCGGGGGACCGGGGAGCTGTTTTTT
D: -; V: TRBV12-3/TRBV12-4; J: TRBJ1-2; size: -; CDR3: CASTPGGSYGYTF; DNA: TGTGCCAGCACCCCGGGAGGGAGCTATGGCTACACCTTC
D: TRBD1; V: TRBV5-1; J: TRBJ1-2; size: few; CDR3: CASSIAPGQGGDGYTF; DNA: TGCGCCAGCAGCATAGCTCCGGGACAGGGTGGGGATGGCTACACCTTC
D: -; V: TRBV12-3/TRBV12-4; J: TRBJ2-7; size: medium-sized; CDR3: CASSFLRDLSYEQYF; DNA: TGTGCCAGCAGTTTTTTGCGGGACCTCTCCTACGAGCAGTACTTC
D: TRBD2; V: TRBV7-2; J: TRBJ2-3; size: -; CDR3: CASSLASGYTDTQYF; DNA: TGTGCCAGCAGCCTCGCTAGCGGGTACACAGATACGCAGTATTTT
D: -; V: TRBV7-4; J: TRBJ2-3; size: -; CDR3: CASSFPRGTQYF; DNA: TGTGCCAGCAGCTTCCCGCGCGGTACGCAGTATTTT
D: -; V: TRBV27; J: TRBJ1-5; size: many; CDR3: CASRWNEGGQPQHF; DNA: TGTGCCAGCAGATGGAATGAGGGAGGTCAGCCCCAGCATTTT
D: -; V: TRBV12-3/TRBV12-4; J: TRBJ2-7; size: -; CDR3: CASSDETSYEQYF; DNA: TGTGCCAGCAGTGATGAGACTTCCTACGAGCAGTACTTC
D: -; V: TRBV7-3; J: TRBJ2-5; size: -; CDR3: CASSLASGNQETQYF; DNA: TGTGCCAGCAGCTTAGCTTCCGGGAACCAAGAGACCCAGTACTTC
D: TRBD2; V: TRBV7-2; J: TRBJ2-5; size: -; CDR3: CASSSRLAGGPSQETQYF; DNA: TGTGCCAGCAGCTCCCGACTAGCGGGAGGGCCCTCTCAAGAGACCCAGTACTTC
D: TRBD1; V: TRBV27; J: TRBJ2-2; size: -; CDR3: CASRQGRNTGELFF; DNA: TGTGCCAGCAGACAGGGGAGGAACACCGGGGAGCTGTTTTTT
D: -; V: TRBV29-1; J: TRBJ2-3; size: -; CDR3: CSVLLYMGSTDTQYF; DNA: TGCAGCGTTCTTCTATACATGGGAAGCACAGATACGCAGTATTTT
D: TRBD1; V: TRBV11-2; J: TRBJ2-3; size: many; CDR3: CASSFRTGKGKGADTQYF; DNA: TGTGCCAGCAGCTTCCGGACAGGGAAAGGAAAAGGTGCAGATACGCAGTATTTT
D: TRBD1; V: TRBV6-5; J: TRBJ2-7; size: -; CDR3: CASSYFGTGVYEQYF; DNA: TGTGCCAGCAGTTACTTCGGGACAGGAGTATACGAGCAGTACTTC
D: -; V: TRBV7-2; J: TRBJ2-5; size: -; CDR3: CASSNNGRLSTDTQYF; DNA: TGTGCCAGCAGCAATAATGGGAGGTTGAGCACAGATACGCAGTACTTC
D: -; V: TRBV10-1; J: TRBJ2-2; size: many; CDR3: CASSPTTDRELFF; DNA: TGCGCCAGCAGTCCCACTACCGACCGGGAGCTGTTTTTT
D: TRBD2; V: TRBV6-5; J: TRBJ2-7; size: many; CDR3: CASSYSGLAGEYEQYF; DNA: TGTGCCAGCAGTTACTCCGGACTAGCGGGGGAGTACGAGCAGTACTTC
D: TRBD2; V: TRBV9; J: TRBJ2-1; size: many; CDR3: CASSVRLAAGNEQFF; DNA: TGTGCCAGCAGCGTACGTCTAGCGGCAGGCAATGAGCAGTTCTTC
D: -; V: TRBV11-3; J: TRBJ2-7; size: many; CDR3: CASTSRARGAPYEQYF; DNA: TGTGCCAGCACCTCACGGGCCCGTGGGGCCCCCTACGAGCAGTACTTC
D: TRBD1; V: TRBV7-2; J: TRBJ2-7; size: few; CDR3: CASSRTGGSSYEQYF; DNA: TGTGCCAGCAGCCGAACAGGGGGTTCCTCCTACGAGCAGTACTTC
D: TRBD2; V: TRBV7-2; J: TRBJ2-3; size: -; CDR3: CASSLIQSIAGGPTDTQYF; DNA: TGTGCCAGCAGCTTAATCCAGAGTATAGCGGGAGGGCCGACAGATACGCAGTATTTT
D: TRBD2; V: TRBV28; J: TRBJ2-5; size: many; CDR3: CASSLFERENQETQYF; DNA: TGTGCCAGCAGTTTATTCGAGCGGGAAAATCAAGAGACCCAGTACTTC
D: -; V: TRBV6-1; J: TRBJ2-7; size: many; CDR3: CASSSTGEQYF; DNA: TGTGCCAGCAGTTCTACAGGGGAGCAGTACTTC
D: -; V: TRBV24-1; J: TRBJ2-1; size: -; CDR3: CATSFRNEQFF; DNA: TGTGCCACCAGTTTTAGGAATGAGCAGTTCTTC
D: -; V: TRBV14; J: TRBJ1-1; size: -; CDR3: CASSQDVRGSSAFF; DNA: TGTGCCAGCAGCCAAGATGTTAGAGGGTCCTCGGCTTTCTTT
D: -; V: TRBV6-1; J: TRBJ1-4; size: -; CDR3: CATSRSRSNEKLFF; DNA: TGTGCCACTAGTAGGAGCAGAAGTAATGAAAAACTGTTTTTT
D: -; V: TRBV6-6; J: TRBJ2-7; size: -; CDR3: CAIETETYEQYF; DNA: TGTGCCATTGAGACAGAAACCTACGAGCAGTACTTC
D: -; V: TRBV7-3; J: TRBJ2-1; size: -; CDR3: CASSADYFGNEQFF; DNA: TGTGCCAGCAGCGCGGACTATTTCGGCAATGAGCAGTTCTTC
D: -; V: TRBV6-1; J: TRBJ2-3; size: -; CDR3: CASSPDRSSSTDTQYF; DNA: TGTGCCAGCAGTCCGGACAGATCTTCTAGCACAGATACGCAGTATTTT
D: -; V: TRBV6-1; J: TRBJ2-1; size: many; CDR3: CASRPLAGETQFF; DNA: TGTGCCAGCAGACCACTAGCTGGAGAGACCCAGTTCTTC
D: -; V: TRBV6-6; J: TRBJ1-1; size: -; CDR3: CASSYTLNTEAFF; DNA: TGTGCCAGCAGTTACACCCTGAACACTGAAGCTTTCTTT
D: -; V: TRBV12-3/TRBV12-4; J: TRBJ2-7; size: -; CDR3: CASGALAGSYNEQYF; DNA: TGTGCCAGCGGTGCGTTGGCGGGATCCTACAATGAGCAGTACTTC